This T cell receptor beta chain was recovered during a study of blood T cell repertoires in COVID-19. About the study: COVID-19 samples from acute and convalescent phases originated in the United States, Italy and Spain. PBMCs, B-cell-depleted T cells, or T cells were the source of the cDNA or gDNA that made up the material.

Participants were aged roughly 18 to 90 years, lived in over 20 US areas, and enrolled virtually. Cohorts were assigned according to the clinical history that participants reported. V gave up 8 bases and J gave up 5 bases; unmatched junction bases: 8. This CDR3 comprises 14 residues. Germline-derived CDR1 and CDR2 are SGHDT and YYEEEE. TCRdb's copy holds only in-frame clones and misses some; the assay was immunoSEQ multiplex PCR. The profile covers 110,000 to 150,000 clones, with 85% to 90% appearing a single time and about 11% taken by the ten largest. Input material: PBMCs or T cells enriched from blood (not recorded which). The sequence was collected from a man in his 60s who had recovered from COVID-19. V gene TRBV5-6 combines with J gene TRBJ2-2, with 8 bases identical to TRBD1. The CDR3 loop reads CASLRGRGTGELFF. The CDR3 DNA reads as TGTGCCAGTCTCAGGGGGCGCGGAACCGGGGAGCTGTTTTTT.